This T cell receptor beta chain was observed in a study of a mutant IDH1 vaccine in newly diagnosed glioma. Overall study context: Treated patients comprised about 60% males and roughly 40% females, mean age approximately 42 years.

Stated time point: week 23, last vaccination. It was 300 ug of mutant IDH1 20-mer peptide that made up each vaccine dose, given with topical imiquimod. The CDR3 runs to 16 residues. Sequenced by immunoSEQ multiplex PCR; TCRdb stores in-frame clones only, minus some. The data show about 72,000 clones, with 84% seen just once and roughly 14% held by the top ten. Study-wide results and caveats: Across multiple MHC alleles, about 95% of patients had vaccine-induced responses.

By frequency in the sample, this clone is medium-sized. Its antigen is as yet unknown. This sequence was found in a man between 18 and 29 years old with glioma. The material sequenced was PBMCs, taken from a glioma patient whose treatment included an IDH1 peptide vaccine. The chain has TRBV1 and TRBJ2-1; TRBD2, as called in the table, went unchecked against the DNA. TRBV1 is recorded as a pseudogene. CDR3 region: CTSSHILADDYNEQFF. CDR3 nucleotide sequence: TGCACCAGCAGTCACATACTAGCGGATGACTACAATGAGCAGTTCTTC.